The 22 T cell receptor beta chains reported below all come from one sample, sequenced in a study of T-cell memory formation after mild COVID-19. TCRdb re-called the 5' RACE reads with MiXCR, one entry per CDR3 protein. The sample holds approximately 150,000 distinct CDR3 sequences, roughly 14% seen once. Specimen: PBMCs or a T cell subset sorted from them (not recorded which). The source is an adult woman who had mild COVID-19 (a few samples of this study predate the infection). Cell type and time point are not known.

In this sample, this clonotype turned up a few times. The chain is built from TRBV4-2 and TRBJ2-5; possibly TRBD1 or TRBD2 for D (5 bases each). Looked up from germline, CDR1 is LGHNA and CDR2 is YNFKEQ. This CDR3 has 16 amino acids. The germline V and J ends were trimmed by 1 base and 3 bases, with 15 bases remaining between them. Written as DNA, the CDR3 is TGTGCCAGCAGCCAAGGACTGGTGGGGGTAAAAGAGACCCAGTACTTC. This gives the protein CASSQGLVGVKETQYF.

This clonotype turned up a few times. The genes are TRBV4-3 and TRBJ2-7, with D tentatively TRBD2 (5 bases). Germline CDR1 and CDR2: LGHNA and YSLEER. The CDR3 extends over 14 amino acids. The V gene lost 2 bases and the J gene lost 4 bases, with 12 bases spanning the gap. Here the CDR3 reads CASSQQAEQYEQYF. The CDR3, as DNA: TGCGCCAGCAGCCAACAAGCGGAGCAATACGAGCAGTACTTC.

This rearrangement joins TRBV9 to TRBJ1-1; possible D gene TRBD1, 5 bases. Trimming took off 4 bases at V and 11 bases at J, with 18 bases between the two ends. From germline, CDR1 is SGDLS and CDR2 YYNGEE. The CDR3 extends over 13 amino acids. CDR3 bases: TGTGCCAGCAGCCAGGCGTTGGCGGGGCGTGCTTTCTTT. Amino acid sequence: CASSQALAGRAFF.

The chain couples TRBV6-2 or TRBV6-3 to TRBJ1-1, with 8 bases identical to TRBD1. CDR1 MNHEY and CDR2 SVGEGT come from the germline V gene. J lost 3 bases, V lost 4 bases, and 7 bases had no gene match. This CDR3 contains 15 residues. The DNA of the CDR3 is TGTGCCAGCAGTTCTCAGGGGGCTTTAGACACTGAAGCTTTCTTT. Amino acid sequence: CASSSQGALDTEAFF.

V gene TRBV15 combines with J gene TRBJ1-2, with D uncertain. The germline V gene has CDR1 LNHNV and CDR2 YYDKDF (reference sequence). This CDR3 contains 19 residues. V lost 0 bases and J 0 bases, leaving 20 bases between the germline ends. In DNA, the CDR3 is TGTGCCACCAGCAGAGATCCACGGCTCGGTTGGGGAGCTAACTATGGCTACACCTTC. It yields the protein CATSRDPRLGWGANYGYTF.

The chain employs TRBV3-1 and TRBJ2-7, with D unclear. The germline gives CDR1 LGHDT, CDR2 YNNKEL (reference sequence). V lost 3 bases and J 2 bases, leaving 8 bases between the germline ends. There are 13 residues in the CDR3. The CDR3: CASSQADTYEQYF. The CDR3 nucleotides read TGTGCCAGCAGCCAGGCGGATACCTACGAGCAGTACTTC.

This clonotype turned up a few times. The chain has TRBV4-2 and TRBJ1-1, with 7 positions matching TRBD1. The germline V gene encodes CDR1 LGHNA and CDR2 YNFKEQ. The CDR3 covers 15 residues. V was clipped by 4 bases and J by 1 base; unmatched bases: 6. This CDR3 reads CASSRTGQPNTEAFF. The CDR3 coding sequence is TGTGCCAGCAGCCGAACGGGACAGCCGAACACTGAAGCTTTCTTT.

CDR3 in DNA: TGCGCCAGCAGCCAAGGTAGACTGGGTAGCGGGGGCCCCACAGATACGCAGTATTTT. Protein product: CASSQGRLGSGGPTDTQYF. V is TRBV4-1 and J is TRBJ2-3; the match to TRBD2 covers 9 bases. This CDR3 comprises 19 residues. Losses at the gene ends were 1 base for V and 2 bases for J; bases not matched to a gene: 13. CDR1 is MGHRA and CDR2 is YSYEKL in the germline V gene.

V and J are TRBV7-8 and TRBJ1-3, with D maybe TRBD1 (5 bases). Germline CDR1 SGHVS, CDR2 FQNEAQ. This CDR3 contains 17 residues. Trimming pared 3 bases from V and 0 bases from J, leaving 15 bases between. The CDR3 loop reads CASSLGTTFHSGNTIYF. The DNA for the CDR3 is TGTGCCAGCAGCTTGGGGACTACCTTCCACTCTGGAAACACCATATATTTT.

This clonotype was counted only a few times. The rearrangement uses TRBV7-2 and TRBJ1-1; 12 bases are shared with TRBD1. The CDR3 length is 14 residues. The germline V gene encodes CDR1 SGHTA and CDR2 FQGNSA. J gave up 12 bases and V 5 bases, and 10 bases lay outside the gene matches. CDR3 DNA: TGTGCCAGCAGCCCGCGGGACAGGGGGCTTCGGTCTTTCTTT. This translates into CASSPRDRGLRSFF.

This clonotype was observed a few times. The V call is TRBV7-2, the J call TRBJ1-4; D is undetermined. Trimming removed 5 bases at V and 0 bases at J, with 16 bases between. Germline V gene sequence: CDR1 SGHTA, CDR2 FQGNSA. This CDR3 is built from 17 residues. CDR3 nucleotides: TGTGCCAGCAGCCCCGGCGGAGGGCGTGCAACTAATGAAAAACTGTTTTTT. Its translation: CASSPGGGRATNEKLFF.

This clonotype was observed a few times. The chain combines TRBV5-1 with TRBJ2-5; 7 bases agree with TRBD1. The CDR3 covers 15 residues. CDR1 is SGHRS, CDR2 YFSETQ, per germline. Trimming took 5 bases from V and 2 from J; bases not matched to a gene: 9. The CDR3 here is CASRPGGEGQETQYF. The CDR3 nucleotides read TGCGCCAGCAGGCCAGGGGGAGAAGGACAAGAGACCCAGTACTTC.

This chain links TRBV12-3 or TRBV12-4 with TRBJ1-2; 9 nucleotides agree with TRBD1. The CDR3 extends over 15 amino acids. Trimming took 4 bases from V and 3 from J; bases not matched to a gene: 6. CDR3 nucleotide sequence: TGTGCCAGCAGTTCTCAGACAGGGGGGTACTATGGCTACACCTTC. As protein: CASSSQTGGYYGYTF.

V and J are TRBV7-9 and TRBJ1-1; unclear D gene. Germline V lookup: CDR1 SEHNR, CDR2 FQNEAQ (reference sequence). The CDR3 extends over 14 amino acids. The V end was cut by 8 bases, the J end by 1 base, with 14 bases between. CDR3: CASPSGRANTEAFF. As DNA, the CDR3 is TGTGCCAGCCCTAGCGGAAGGGCGAACACTGAAGCTTTCTTT.

CDR3 sequence reads: CASSLDRVIEAFF. CDR3 coding DNA: TGTGCCAGCAGTTTAGACAGGGTCATTGAAGCTTTCTTT. V and J are TRBV12-3 or TRBV12-4 and TRBJ1-1; a weak D match, TRBD1 (6 bases). This CDR3 has 13 residues. V shed 1 base and J shed 7 bases, with 10 bases lying between them.

There are a few counts of this clonotype. One junction end does not reproduce the germline sequence, and a read error may be involved. The chain couples TRBV7-7 to TRBJ2-2; the match to TRBD1 covers 10 bases. This CDR3 comprises 16 residues. CDR1 SSHAT and CDR2 FNYEAQ come from the germline V gene (reference sequence). Here the CDR3 reads CASSPGTGVLSGELFF. CDR3 nucleotide sequence: TGTGCTAGCAGTCCCGGGACAGGGGTTTTGTCCGGGGAGCTGTTTTTT.

This sequence joins TRBV20-1 and TRBJ2-3; TRBD1 matches 10 bases. CDR1 and CDR2 from the germline V gene are DFQATT and SNEGSKA (reference sequence). This CDR3 spans 15 amino acids. Trimming cost V 1 base and J 11 bases; bases outside gene matches: 12. The CDR3 here is CSARGFGTGATGQYF. The CDR3 DNA reads as TGCAGTGCTAGAGGCTTTGGGACAGGGGCCACTGGGCAGTATTTT.

This clonotype was seen more than once but under ten times. This chain joins TRBV19 and TRBJ1-1, with TRBD1 matching over 9 bases. This CDR3 has 16 amino acids. J gave up 0 bases and V 7 bases, and 9 bases lay outside the gene matches. CDR1 LNHDA and CDR2 SQIVND come from the germline V gene (reference sequence). DNA for the CDR3: TGTGCCAGTAAGGAGGACAGGGGAACTCTGAACACTGAAGCTTTCTTT. Translated, it gives CASKEDRGTLNTEAFF. Combining the CDR3 with reference TRBV19 and TRBJ1-1 gives the whole variable domain DGGITQSPKYLFRKEGQNVTLSCEQNLNHDAMYWYRQDPGQGLRLIYYSQIVNDFQKGDIAEGYSVSREKKESFPLTVTSAQKNPTAFYLCASKEDRGTLNTEAFFGQGTRLTVV.

V gene TRBV4-2 combines with J gene TRBJ2-7; TRBD1 is a possible D gene (6 bases). V was trimmed by 1 base and J by 2 bases, leaving 15 bases between them. This CDR3 region has 16 residues. From germline, CDR1 is LGHNA and CDR2 YNFKEQ. In nucleotides, the CDR3 is TGTGCCAGCAGCCAAGCTCCCACAGGGCCGACCTACGAGCAGTACTTC. Protein: CASSQAPTGPTYEQYF.

The gene calls are TRBV29-1 and TRBJ2-7; a weak D match, TRBD2 (6 bases). Germline V gene sequence: CDR1 SQVTM, CDR2 ANQGSEA. Trimming removed 6 bases at V and 5 bases at J, with 17 bases between. The CDR3 contains 13 residues. The CDR3 region has the DNA TGCAGCGTCCCCGGGACGGGACTTGACGAGCAGTACTTC. Its translation: CSVPGTGLDEQYF.

This clonotype was counted only a few times. The genes are TRBV2 and TRBJ1-5, with a possible D match to TRBD1 (6 bases). V was cut by 6 bases and J by 0 bases, with 12 bases left in between. Germline V lookup: CDR1 SNHLY, CDR2 FYNNEI. The CDR3 consists of 15 residues. The CDR3 nucleotides are TGTGCCAGCAGCGGGACACAGTATAGCAATCAGCCCCAGCATTTT. It codes for CASSGTQYSNQPQHF.

A remark on this clonotype: One base away lies a much larger clone, so this may be a sequencing read error. The chain carries TRBV20-1 and TRBJ1-1, with D tentatively TRBD1 (5 bases). The CDR3 is 13 residues long. Between the trimmed V and J ends, which lost 1 base and 4 bases, there was a span of 10 bases. From germline, CDR1 is DFQATT and CDR2 SNEGSKA (reference sequence). Here the CDR3 DNA reads TGCAGTGCTAGAGTGGGGGAACCCACTGAAGCTTTCTTT. Amino acid sequence: CSARVGEPTEAFF.